These T cell receptor beta chains were read from a single sample in a study of cytomegalovirus exposure and HLA in healthy donors. Libraries were prepared by immunoSEQ multiplex PCR; TCRdb keeps only in-frame clonotypes and omits some of them. The profile shows 210,000 or so clones, over 80% of them singletons. Sequenced material: PBMCs. These receptors were obtained from a boy aged 2 to 10 in good health and CMV-seronegative. The CDR3 runs from the conserved cysteine through the conserved F or W. D genes are given only for firm matches. Size tells how often a clone was seen (once, few, many) or the class of an expanded clone, and some rows leave it out.

D gene	V gene	J gene	clone size	CDR3 protein	CDR3 DNA
NA	TRBV15	TRBJ1-4	NA	CATSPDSDLNEKLFF	TGTGCCACCAGCCCCGACAGCGACCTTAATGAAAAACTGTTTTTT
TRBD1	TRBV15	TRBJ2-4	NA	CATSPPTGPGIGIQYF	TGTGCCACCAGCCCCCCGACAGGGCCGGGTATAGGCATTCAGTACTTC
NA	TRBV7-3	TRBJ1-5	NA	CASSLVPGDNQPQHF	TGTGCCAGCAGCTTAGTTCCAGGGGACAATCAGCCCCAGCATTTT
TRBD1	TRBV6-5	TRBJ2-2	NA	CASRGTGWDTGELFF	TGTGCCAGCAGGGGGACAGGGTGGGACACCGGGGAGCTGTTTTTT
NA	TRBV7-2	TRBJ2-2	NA	CASRWALDANTGELFF	TGTGCCAGCAGGTGGGCCTTAGACGCGAACACCGGGGAGCTGTTTTTT
NA	TRBV30	TRBJ1-3	NA	CAWSQEANSGNTIYF	TGTGCCTGGAGTCAAGAGGCAAACTCTGGAAACACCATATATTTT
NA	TRBV7-8	TRBJ1-5	NA	CASSNLGGESDQPQHF	TGTGCCAGCAGCAACCTGGGGGGGGAATCGGATCAGCCCCAGCATTTT
TRBD1	TRBV15	TRBJ2-7	NA	CATSRAGQADYEQYF	TGTGCCACCAGCAGAGCAGGACAGGCAGACTACGAGCAGTACTTC
TRBD1	TRBV12-5	TRBJ2-7	NA	CASGVDRAPWEQYF	TGTGCTAGTGGTGTGGACAGGGCCCCGTGGGAGCAGTACTTC
NA	TRBV30	TRBJ1-2	NA	CAWSEGGNGYTF	TGTGCCTGGAGTGAGGGGGGGAATGGCTACACCTTC
NA	TRBV27	TRBJ2-1	NA	CASSSLAGEQFF	TGTGCCAGCAGTTCGCTAGCTGGTGAGCAGTTCTTC
NA	TRBV5-4	TRBJ1-3	NA	CASSLGDSGFSGNTIYF	TGTGCCAGCAGCTTGGGTGACAGTGGTTTCTCTGGAAACACCATATATTTT
NA	TRBV6-1	TRBJ2-7	NA	CASSEVLAYEQYF	TGTGCCAGCAGTGAAGTTTTAGCCTACGAGCAGTACTTC
NA	TRBV7-7	TRBJ2-1	once	CASSLYLDNEQFF	TGTGCTAGCAGCTTATATTTAGACAATGAGCAGTTCTTC
NA	TRBV25-1	TRBJ1-6	NA	CASRQSNSPLHF	TGTGCCAGCAGACAAAGTAATTCACCCCTCCACTTT
TRBD2	TRBV5-4	TRBJ2-5	NA	CASSLAGGQETQYF	TGTGCCAGCAGTCTAGCGGGAGGCCAAGAGACCCAGTACTTC
TRBD2	TRBV29-1	TRBJ2-3	NA	CRASGSRADTQYF	TGCAGAGCTAGCGGGAGCCGCGCAGATACGCAGTATTTT
NA	TRBV25-1	TRBJ2-7	NA	CATKKQGSYEQYF	TGTGCCACCAAAAAACAGGGTTCCTACGAGCAGTACTTC
NA	TRBV5-6	TRBJ1-5	NA	CASSYLRGPNQPQHF	TGTGCCAGCAGCTACCTTAGGGGCCCCAATCAGCCCCAGCATTTT
NA	TRBV27	TRBJ1-1	NA	CASSLSSGRNTEAFF	TGTGCCAGCAGTTTATCTTCGGGGAGGAACACTGAAGCTTTCTTT
NA	TRBV9	TRBJ2-1	once	CASSLRAGDYNEQFF	TGTGCCAGCAGCCTTAGGGCGGGTGACTACAATGAGCAGTTCTTC
NA	TRBV7-8	TRBJ1-5	medium-sized	CASSSEDSTDQPQHF	TGTGCCAGCAGCTCCGAGGACAGTACCGATCAGCCCCAGCATTTT
NA	TRBV21-1	TRBJ1-1	NA	CASTTPTGLEAFF	TGTGCCAGCACCACCCCCACAGGCCTTGAAGCTTTCTTT
TRBD1	TRBV7-9	TRBJ1-2	once	CASSPGTEVPGYTF	TGTGCCAGCAGCCCGGGGACAGAGGTTCCTGGCTACACCTTC
NA	TRBV4-1	TRBJ1-5	NA	CASSQVHDGAAGNQPQHF	TGCGCCAGCAGCCAAGTTCATGATGGGGCCGCGGGCAATCAGCCCCAGCATTTT
NA	TRBV6-1	TRBJ2-1	NA	CAVQQGIEQFF	TGTGCCGTTCAACAGGGAATTGAGCAGTTCTTC
TRBD1	TRBV7-6	TRBJ2-7	NA	CASRGTGVEQYF	TGTGCCAGCAGGGGGACAGGGGTCGAGCAGTACTTC
TRBD1	TRBV4-1	TRBJ2-7	NA	CASSQPGLGQGIYEQYF	TGCGCCAGCAGCCAACCGGGGCTGGGACAGGGTATTTACGAGCAGTACTTC
TRBD1	TRBV7-9	TRBJ2-3	NA	CASSLLTGDQGDTQYF	TGTGCCAGCAGCTTATTGACAGGGGACCAGGGTGATACGCAGTATTTT
TRBD1	TRBV29-1	TRBJ1-5	NA	CSVEEVLGQGAAPQHF	TGCAGCGTTGAAGAGGTGCTTGGACAGGGAGCGGCGCCCCAGCATTTT
TRBD1	TRBV2	TRBJ1-5	NA	CASSGQGRDQPQHF	TGTGCCAGCAGTGGACAGGGGAGAGATCAGCCCCAGCATTTT
TRBD1	TRBV27	TRBJ2-3	few	CASRGGTGVTDTQYF	TGTGCCAGCAGGGGGGGGACAGGGGTTACAGATACGCAGTATTTT
NA	TRBV11-3	TRBJ2-7	NA	CASSLVGSEQYF	TGTGCCAGCAGCTTAGTTGGCTCCGAGCAGTACTTC
NA	TRBV11-1	TRBJ2-3	NA	CASSLNRGTDTQYF	TGTGCCAGCAGCTTAAACAGGGGCACAGATACGCAGTATTTT
NA	TRBV13	TRBJ1-2	NA	CASSLTQYPNYGYTF	TGTGCCAGCAGCTTAACGCAGTATCCAAACTATGGCTACACCTTC
NA	TRBV7-8	TRBJ2-7	NA	CASSLRLYEQYF	TGTGCCAGCAGCTTAAGACTCTACGAGCAGTACTTC
TRBD1	TRBV6-5	TRBJ1-4	NA	CASSGGTGTNEKLFF	TGTGCCAGCAGTGGGGGGACAGGGACTAATGAAAAACTGTTTTTT
NA	TRBV27	TRBJ2-1	NA	CASSLGTVGAGELYEQFF	TGTGCCAGCAGCCTCGGGACAGTGGGAGCGGGGGAACTATATGAGCAGTTCTTC
NA	TRBV30	TRBJ1-2	NA	CAWSEDRLYGYTF	TGTGCCTGGAGTGAAGACAGGCTTTATGGCTACACCTTC
NA	TRBV20-1	TRBJ1-1	NA	CSARRHTEAFF	TGCAGTGCTAGACGACATACTGAAGCTTTCTTT
NA	TRBV2	TRBJ2-7	NA	CASSVLSYEQYF	TGTGCCAGCAGTGTACTCTCCTACGAGCAGTACTTC
TRBD2	TRBV27	TRBJ2-1	NA	CASSLYGLAGATYNEQFF	TGTGCCAGCAGTTTATACGGGCTAGCGGGAGCGACCTACAATGAGCAGTTCTTC
NA	TRBV28	TRBJ1-5	NA	CASSPQGLGSQPQHF	TGTGCCAGCAGTCCACAGGGCCTCGGTAGCCAGCCCCAGCATTTT
TRBD2	TRBV4-1	TRBJ2-3	NA	CASSPGTSGRTDTQYF	TGCGCCAGCAGCCCCGGGACTAGCGGGCGCACAGATACGCAGTATTTT
TRBD1	TRBV7-8	TRBJ2-3	NA	CASSLLLGQELTDTQYF	TGTGCCAGCAGCTTATTACTCGGACAGGAGCTCACAGATACGCAGTATTTT
NA	TRBV4-1	TRBJ2-7	NA	CASSQGPGSYEQYF	TGCGCCAGCAGCCAAGGCCCGGGTAGCTACGAGCAGTACTTC
TRBD1	TRBV6-1	TRBJ2-3	NA	CASSAFTGVVTQYF	TGTGCCAGCAGCGCCTTCACAGGGGTTGTTACGCAGTATTTT
TRBD2	TRBV10-3	TRBJ2-5	NA	CASSGGNRETQYF	TGTGCCAGCTCGGGGGGTAATCGAGAGACCCAGTACTTC
NA	TRBV5-1	TRBJ2-5	NA	CASSPRTGREETQYF	TGCGCCAGCAGCCCTCGGACAGGGAGGGAAGAGACCCAGTACTTC
TRBD2	TRBV6-5	TRBJ2-1	NA	CASSYSYGLAENEQFF	TGTGCCAGCAGTTACTCTTACGGACTAGCGGAAAATGAGCAGTTCTTC
NA	TRBV30	TRBJ1-1	few	CAWSALMNTEAFF	TGTGCCTGGAGTGCCCTTATGAACACTGAAGCTTTCTTT
TRBD1	TRBV7-7	TRBJ2-3	few	CASSLGTGLYTDTQYF	TGTGCTAGCAGCTTGGGGACAGGGCTTTACACAGATACGCAGTATTTT